A single sample is the source of the 5 T cell receptor beta chains below, sequenced in a study of T-cell memory formation after mild COVID-19. MiXCR, applied by TCRdb to the 5' RACE reads, yields one record per CDR3 protein. This sample yields 190,000 or so distinct CDR3 sequences, of which more than 9% are seen a single time; just over 3% belongs to the top ten. The specimen was PBMCs or a T cell subset sorted from them (not recorded which). The source of these receptors is a man aged 18 to 30 who had mild COVID-19 (a few samples of this study predate the infection). Cell type and time point are not known.

This sequence joins TRBV12-3 or TRBV12-4 and TRBJ1-2; D is uncertain. Trimming stripped 0 bases from V and 1 base from J, with 6 bases between. CDR3 size: 14 residues. The CDR3: CASSLAQNNYGYTF. The CDR3 DNA follows: TGTGCCAGCAGTTTAGCACAGAATAACTATGGCTACACCTTC.

This sequence joins TRBV20-1 and TRBJ1-2; D might be TRBD1 (5 bases). V was trimmed by 0 bases and J by 0 bases, leaving 11 bases between them. The length of the CDR3 is 15 residues. Germline V CDR1 and CDR2: DFQATT, SNEGSKA (reference sequence). The CDR3 is CSAREGGTANYGYTF. The CDR3 DNA follows: TGCAGTGCTAGAGAGGGGGGGACGGCTAACTATGGCTACACCTTC.

The J gene is TRBJ1-2, the V gene TRBV20-1, with D uncertain. CDR1 and CDR2 from the germline V gene are DFQATT and SNEGSKA (reference sequence). V was cut by 0 bases and J by 7 bases, with 12 bases left in between. CDR3 length equals 13 residues. DNA for the CDR3: TGCAGTGCTAGAGATAGGGTGTTGGGTGGCTACACCTTC. Protein sequence: CSARDRVLGGYTF.

This clonotype was seen a handful of times. The rearrangement joins TRBV5-1 to TRBJ2-1, with TRBD1 identical over 7 bases. The junction had 3 bases not matched to a gene; V was cut back by 4 bases and J by 2 bases. The CDR3 totals 14 residues. Germline CDR1 reads SGHRS; CDR2 reads YFSETQ. CDR3 sequence reads: CASSGGQAYNEQFF. In DNA, the CDR3 is TGCGCCAGCAGCGGAGGACAGGCCTACAATGAGCAGTTCTTC. Full variable domain (remainder filled in from reference TRBV5-1 and TRBJ2-1): KAGVTQTPRYLIKTRGQQVTLSCSPISGHRSVSWYQQTPGQGLQFLFEYFSETQRNKGNFPGRFSGRQFSNSRSEMNVSTLELGDSALYLCASSGGQAYNEQFFGPGTRLTVL.

The chain uses TRBV3-1 and TRBJ1-2; D possibly corresponds to TRBD1 (6 bases). The CDR3 consists of 15 residues. V was clipped by 0 bases and J by 3 bases, with 11 bases between them. Germline CDR1 LGHDT, CDR2 YNNKEL (reference sequence). The CDR3 sequence is CASSQDRTGYYGYTF. The CDR3 coding sequence is TGTGCCAGCAGCCAAGATCGAACAGGGTACTATGGCTACACCTTC.